This TCR beta chain is from a study of radiotherapy plus CTLA-4 blockade in lung cancer. The overall study: There were objective responses in over 15% of patients, and around 32% had disease control.

The data were produced by immunoSEQ multiplex PCR, yet TCRdb's version contains in-frame clones alone and is incomplete. The top ten hold 5% to 5.5% of the sample, which has 110,000 or so clones, just under 80% seen once. Germline CDR1 and CDR2: MNHNY and SVGAGI (reference sequence). V gave up 2 bases and J gave up 7 bases; unmatched junction bases: 6. The length of the CDR3 is 16 residues. The chain carries TRBV6-6 and TRBJ2-1, with 12 bases identical to TRBD2. The receptor was isolated from a human donor with non-small cell lung cancer who had a partial response to radiotherapy plus ipilimumab. The sample consisted of peripheral blood, taken from a patient treated with radiotherapy plus ipilimumab. As DNA, the CDR3 is TGTGCCAGCAGTTACAGGGCTAGCGGGAGGGGAAATGAGCAGTTCTTC. This gives the protein CASSYRASGRGNEQFF.